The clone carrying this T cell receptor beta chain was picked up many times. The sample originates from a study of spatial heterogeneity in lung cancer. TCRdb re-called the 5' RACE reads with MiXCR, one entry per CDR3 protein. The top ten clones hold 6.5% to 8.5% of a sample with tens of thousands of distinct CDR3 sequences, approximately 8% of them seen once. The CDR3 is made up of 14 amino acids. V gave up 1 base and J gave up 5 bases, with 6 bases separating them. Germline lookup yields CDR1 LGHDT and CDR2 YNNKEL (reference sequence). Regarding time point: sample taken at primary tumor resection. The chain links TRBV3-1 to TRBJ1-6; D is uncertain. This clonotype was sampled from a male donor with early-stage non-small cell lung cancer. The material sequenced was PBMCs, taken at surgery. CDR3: CASSQVQNNSPLHF. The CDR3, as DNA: TGTGCCAGCAGCCAAGTACAGAATAATTCACCCCTCCACTTT.